This paragraph reports one TCR beta chain. This sample is part of a study of blood T cell repertoires in COVID-19. Study at large: Acute and convalescent COVID-19 samples came from the United States, Italy and Spain. Nucleic acid was either cDNA or gDNA, and it came from T cells, B-cell-depleted T cells, or PBMCs.

Symptom resolution, clearance, or two negative PCRs marked donors in Cohort 3 as recovered. Authors' methods: Nucleated cell counts were estimated from reference gene primer amplification. The data were produced by immunoSEQ multiplex PCR, yet TCRdb's version contains in-frame clones alone and is incomplete. V and J calls and clone size are as listed in that table; D and trimming were resolved from the DNA. In the table there are a few hundred thousand clones, over 75% of which are singletons. The CDR3 extends over 16 amino acids. V gave up 4 bases and J gave up 0 bases, with 13 bases separating them. Germline CDR1 is SGHRS and CDR2 is YFSETQ.

Input material: PBMCs or T cells enriched from blood (not recorded which). The sequence was obtained from a man between 25 and 39 years old who had recovered from COVID-19. The chain is built from TRBV5-1 and TRBJ1-4; D ambiguous. As DNA, the CDR3 is TGCGCCAGCAGCCTCGGGAGCCATTCAACTAATGAAAAACTGTTTTTT. Protein product: CASSLGSHSTNEKLFF.